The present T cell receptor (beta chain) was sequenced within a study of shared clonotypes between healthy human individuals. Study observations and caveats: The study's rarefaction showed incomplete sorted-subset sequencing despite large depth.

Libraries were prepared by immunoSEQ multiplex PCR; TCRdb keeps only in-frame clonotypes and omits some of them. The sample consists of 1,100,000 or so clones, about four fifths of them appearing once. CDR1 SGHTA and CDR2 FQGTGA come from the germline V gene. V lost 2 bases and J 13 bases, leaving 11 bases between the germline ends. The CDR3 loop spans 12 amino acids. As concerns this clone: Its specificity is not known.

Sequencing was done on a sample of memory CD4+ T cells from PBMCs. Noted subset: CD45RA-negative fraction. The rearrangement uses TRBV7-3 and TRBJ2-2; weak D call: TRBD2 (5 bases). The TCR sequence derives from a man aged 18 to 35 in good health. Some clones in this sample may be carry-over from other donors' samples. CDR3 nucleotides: TGTGCCAGCAGCTTATCGGGGAATCGGCTGTTTTTT. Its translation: CASSLSGNRLFF.